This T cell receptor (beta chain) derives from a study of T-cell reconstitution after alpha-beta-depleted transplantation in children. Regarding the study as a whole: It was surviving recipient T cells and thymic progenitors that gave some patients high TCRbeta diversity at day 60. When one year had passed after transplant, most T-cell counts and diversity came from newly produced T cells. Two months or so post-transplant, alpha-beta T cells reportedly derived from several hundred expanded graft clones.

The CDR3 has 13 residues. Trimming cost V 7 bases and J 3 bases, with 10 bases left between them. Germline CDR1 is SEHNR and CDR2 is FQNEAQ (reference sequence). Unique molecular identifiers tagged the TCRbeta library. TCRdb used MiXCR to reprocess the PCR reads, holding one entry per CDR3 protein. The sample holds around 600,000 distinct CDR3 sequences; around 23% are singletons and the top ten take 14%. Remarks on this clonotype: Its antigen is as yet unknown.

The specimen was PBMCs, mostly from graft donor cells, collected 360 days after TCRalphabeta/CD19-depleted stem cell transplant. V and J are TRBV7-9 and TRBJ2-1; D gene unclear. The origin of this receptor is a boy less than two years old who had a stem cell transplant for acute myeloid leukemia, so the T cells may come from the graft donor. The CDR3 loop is CASTEGGYNEQFF. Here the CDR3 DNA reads TGTGCCAGCACGGAAGGTGGCTACAATGAGCAGTTCTTC.